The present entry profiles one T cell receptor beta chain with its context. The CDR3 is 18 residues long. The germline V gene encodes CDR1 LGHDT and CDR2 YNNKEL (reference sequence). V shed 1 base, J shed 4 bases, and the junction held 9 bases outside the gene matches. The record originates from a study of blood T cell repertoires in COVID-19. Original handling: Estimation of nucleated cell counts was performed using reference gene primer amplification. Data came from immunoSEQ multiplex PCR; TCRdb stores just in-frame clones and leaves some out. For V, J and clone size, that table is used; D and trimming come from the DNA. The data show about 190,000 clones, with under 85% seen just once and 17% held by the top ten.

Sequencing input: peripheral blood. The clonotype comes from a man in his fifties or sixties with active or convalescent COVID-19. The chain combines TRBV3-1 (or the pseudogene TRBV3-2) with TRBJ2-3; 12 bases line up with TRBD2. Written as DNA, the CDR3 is TGTGCCAGCAGCCAAGCTATTCCTAGCGGGAGGGCCCCAGATACGCAGTATTTT. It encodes CASSQAIPSGRAPDTQYF.